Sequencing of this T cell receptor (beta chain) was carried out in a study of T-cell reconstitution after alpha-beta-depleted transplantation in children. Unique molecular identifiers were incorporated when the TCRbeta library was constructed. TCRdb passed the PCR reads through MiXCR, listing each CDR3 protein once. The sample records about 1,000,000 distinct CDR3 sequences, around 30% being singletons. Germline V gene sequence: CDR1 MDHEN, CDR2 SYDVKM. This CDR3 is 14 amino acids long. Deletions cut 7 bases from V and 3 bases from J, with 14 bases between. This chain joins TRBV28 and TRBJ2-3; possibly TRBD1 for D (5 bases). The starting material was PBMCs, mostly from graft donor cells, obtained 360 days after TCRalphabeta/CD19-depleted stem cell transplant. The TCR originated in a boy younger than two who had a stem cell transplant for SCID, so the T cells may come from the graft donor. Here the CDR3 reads CASKGQGLTDTQYF. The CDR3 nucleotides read TGTGCCAGCAAGGGGCAGGGATTGACAGATACGCAGTATTTT.